This entry describes one T cell receptor (beta chain). The data originate from a study of cytomegalovirus exposure and HLA in healthy donors. Study-level background: Of all 400 or so donors who were genotyped, 75% to 90% belonged to the Caucasian-associated ancestry cluster.

The length of the CDR3 is 16 residues. J gave up 7 bases and V 3 bases, and 11 bases lay outside the gene matches. CDR1 and CDR2 (germline): LNHNV, YYDKDF (reference sequence). The PCR ran on 60 Vbeta and 13 Jbeta primers. In the original analysis: Some 80 million unique TCR beta chains, about 12 million shared, were counted in a later analysis. Profiled with immunoSEQ multiplex PCR; TCRdb holds only in-frame clones, not every one. That table gives V, J and clone size, and the DNA gave D and trimming. The sample has 150,000 or so clones, and its top ten clones hold approximately 1.7%. This receptor was obtained from a young man in good health and CMV-seronegative. V gene TRBV15 combines with J gene TRBJ1-1, with 10 bases aligning to TRBD1. The sequencing sample was made of PBMCs. The CDR3 sequence: CATSRLGQGLIGEAFF. In DNA, the CDR3 is TGTGCCACCAGCAGGTTGGGACAGGGGTTAATCGGTGAAGCTTTCTTT.